This entry lists 12 T cell receptor beta chains sequenced from one sample in a study of blood T cell repertoires in COVID-19. Measured with immunoSEQ multiplex PCR; TCRdb has only the in-frame clones, and not every one. In the table there are approximately 410,000 clones, 86% of which are singletons. Input material: peripheral blood. These receptors all come from a woman between 25 and 40 years old with active or convalescent COVID-19.

The chain has TRBV13 and TRBJ2-1, with TRBD2 identical over 13 bases. CDR1 PRHDT and CDR2 FYEKMQ come from the germline V gene (reference sequence). The CDR3 runs 16 residues. Trimming at V came to 5 bases and at J to 4 bases, leaving 5 bases not matched to a gene. The CDR3 here is CASSQGLAGQYNEQFF. The CDR3 bases are TGTGCCAGCAGCCAGGGACTAGCGGGGCAGTACAATGAGCAGTTCTTC.

The rearrangement links TRBV5-4 to TRBJ2-3, with 8 positions matching TRBD2. This CDR3 comprises 15 residues. The V gene end was trimmed by 6 bases and the J gene end by 2 bases; junction bases not matched to a gene: 8. CDR1 and CDR2 (germline): SGHNT, YYREEE (reference sequence). In DNA, the CDR3 is TGTGCCAGCACCCAAGCGGGGGAGATCACAGATACGCAGTATTTT. As protein: CASTQAGEITDTQYF. Full variable domain (remainder filled in from reference TRBV5-4 and TRBJ2-3): ETGVTQSPTHLIKTRGQQVTLRCSSQSGHNTVSWYQQALGQGPQFIFQYYREEENGRGNFPPRFSGLQFPNYSSELNVNALELDDSALYLCASTQAGEITDTQYFGPGTRLTVL.

The rearrangement uses TRBV7-9 and TRBJ2-7, with D tentatively TRBD2 (5 bases). Germline lookup yields CDR1 SEHNR and CDR2 FQNEAQ (reference sequence). V was shortened by 1 base and J by 2 bases, with 12 bases between the two germline ends. The CDR3 is made up of 15 amino acids. In nucleotides, the CDR3 is TGTGCCAGCAGCTTAGAGGCGACGGGGACCTACGAGCAGTACTTC. This codes for CASSLEATGTYEQYF.

The chain is built from TRBV29-1 and TRBJ2-7, with a weak D call TRBD2 (5 bases). Germline CDR1 and CDR2: SQVTM and ANQGSEA. V dropped 4 bases and J dropped 0 bases, with 10 bases sitting between them. CDR3 size: 13 residues. CDR3 nucleotide sequence: TGCAGCGTTGGGCCCCGGGACTCCTACGAGCAGTACTTC. As protein: CSVGPRDSYEQYF.

The chain's CDR3 is CASSLIRSSGNTIYF. The CDR3 DNA sequence: TGTGCCAGCAGCTTAATCCGCAGCTCTGGAAACACCATATATTTT. V gene TRBV7-2 combines with J gene TRBJ1-3, with D unclear. Per the germline V gene, CDR1 is SGHTA and CDR2 is FQGNSA. CDR3 length: 15 amino acids. Trimming stripped 2 bases from V and 0 bases from J, with 8 bases between.

The V and J genes are TRBV7-8 and TRBJ1-1; D call uncertain. CDR3 length equals 15 residues. CDR1 is SGHVS, CDR2 FQNEAQ, per germline. Trimming removed 4 bases from V and 4 bases from J, with 16 bases in between. The DNA of the CDR3 is TGTGCCAGCAGCTCTCGGGAGGGCCGGGGCACTGAAGCTTTCTTT. Its translation is CASSSREGRGTEAFF.

The CDR3 region has the DNA TGTGCCAGCAGCCACGATCCTTGGGCGGACAGTAATGAAAAACTGTTTTTT. Protein sequence: CASSHDPWADSNEKLFF. This rearrangement joins TRBV3-1 (or the pseudogene TRBV3-2) to TRBJ1-4, with D maybe TRBD1 (6 bases). Germline CDR1 reads LGHDT; CDR2 reads YNNKEL (reference sequence). CDR3 length equals 17 residues. The V end was cut by 3 bases, the J end by 4 bases, with 18 bases between.

This clone was found once. The CDR3 reads CASRKLGQGALGYTF. The CDR3, as DNA: TGTGCCAGTAGGAAGCTGGGACAGGGGGCGTTAGGCTACACCTTC. The chain uses TRBV19 and TRBJ1-2; 12 bases align to TRBD1. This CDR3 spans 15 amino acids. The ends lost 6 bases at V and 8 bases at J; junction bases unmatched: 10. The germline V gene has CDR1 LNHDA and CDR2 SQIVND (reference sequence). The whole variable domain, remainder taken from reference TRBV19 and TRBJ1-2, is DGGITQSPKYLFRKEGQNVTLSCEQNLNHDAMYWYRQDPGQGLRLIYYSQIVNDFQKGDIAEGYSVSREKKESFPLTVTSAQKNPTAFYLCASRKLGQGALGYTFGSGTRLTVV.

J is TRBJ1-1 and V is TRBV12-3 or TRBV12-4, with TRBD1 as a possible D gene (6 bases). This CDR3 region has 12 residues. The V gene lost 3 bases and the J gene lost 6 bases, with 8 bases spanning the gap. CDR3 region: CASSFGTPEAFF. The CDR3 DNA follows: TGTGCCAGCAGTTTCGGGACACCTGAAGCTTTCTTT.

The chain is built from TRBV5-4 and TRBJ1-1; 7 bases align to TRBD1. The CDR3 runs 13 residues. Germline V gene lookup returns CDR1 SGHNT and CDR2 YYREEE (reference sequence). V shed 5 bases, J shed 6 bases, and the junction held 7 bases outside the gene matches. The CDR3 is CASSETGRAEAFF. The CDR3 nucleotides are TGTGCCAGCAGTGAGACAGGGCGGGCTGAAGCTTTCTTT.

The rearrangement joins TRBV20-1 to TRBJ1-5, with D possibly being TRBD1 (5 bases). Germline CDR1 and CDR2: DFQATT and SNEGSKA (reference sequence). CDR3 size: 13 residues. V shed 3 bases and J shed 7 bases, with 13 bases lying between them. CDR3 DNA sequence: TGCAGTGCTAGTCGGGACGGGGGGCAGCCCCAGCATTTT. This sequence encodes CSASRDGGQPQHF.

The CDR3 DNA follows: TGTGCCAGCAGTTACGGATGGGACAGGACTGGGGTCGAAGCTTTCTTT. Translating gives CASSYGWDRTGVEAFF. The chain joins TRBV6-5 to TRBJ1-1, with 8 nucleotides matching TRBD1. The germline gives CDR1 MNHEY, CDR2 SVGAGI. The CDR3 is 16 residues long. The V gene end was trimmed by 2 bases and the J gene end by 8 bases; junction bases not matched to a gene: 13.